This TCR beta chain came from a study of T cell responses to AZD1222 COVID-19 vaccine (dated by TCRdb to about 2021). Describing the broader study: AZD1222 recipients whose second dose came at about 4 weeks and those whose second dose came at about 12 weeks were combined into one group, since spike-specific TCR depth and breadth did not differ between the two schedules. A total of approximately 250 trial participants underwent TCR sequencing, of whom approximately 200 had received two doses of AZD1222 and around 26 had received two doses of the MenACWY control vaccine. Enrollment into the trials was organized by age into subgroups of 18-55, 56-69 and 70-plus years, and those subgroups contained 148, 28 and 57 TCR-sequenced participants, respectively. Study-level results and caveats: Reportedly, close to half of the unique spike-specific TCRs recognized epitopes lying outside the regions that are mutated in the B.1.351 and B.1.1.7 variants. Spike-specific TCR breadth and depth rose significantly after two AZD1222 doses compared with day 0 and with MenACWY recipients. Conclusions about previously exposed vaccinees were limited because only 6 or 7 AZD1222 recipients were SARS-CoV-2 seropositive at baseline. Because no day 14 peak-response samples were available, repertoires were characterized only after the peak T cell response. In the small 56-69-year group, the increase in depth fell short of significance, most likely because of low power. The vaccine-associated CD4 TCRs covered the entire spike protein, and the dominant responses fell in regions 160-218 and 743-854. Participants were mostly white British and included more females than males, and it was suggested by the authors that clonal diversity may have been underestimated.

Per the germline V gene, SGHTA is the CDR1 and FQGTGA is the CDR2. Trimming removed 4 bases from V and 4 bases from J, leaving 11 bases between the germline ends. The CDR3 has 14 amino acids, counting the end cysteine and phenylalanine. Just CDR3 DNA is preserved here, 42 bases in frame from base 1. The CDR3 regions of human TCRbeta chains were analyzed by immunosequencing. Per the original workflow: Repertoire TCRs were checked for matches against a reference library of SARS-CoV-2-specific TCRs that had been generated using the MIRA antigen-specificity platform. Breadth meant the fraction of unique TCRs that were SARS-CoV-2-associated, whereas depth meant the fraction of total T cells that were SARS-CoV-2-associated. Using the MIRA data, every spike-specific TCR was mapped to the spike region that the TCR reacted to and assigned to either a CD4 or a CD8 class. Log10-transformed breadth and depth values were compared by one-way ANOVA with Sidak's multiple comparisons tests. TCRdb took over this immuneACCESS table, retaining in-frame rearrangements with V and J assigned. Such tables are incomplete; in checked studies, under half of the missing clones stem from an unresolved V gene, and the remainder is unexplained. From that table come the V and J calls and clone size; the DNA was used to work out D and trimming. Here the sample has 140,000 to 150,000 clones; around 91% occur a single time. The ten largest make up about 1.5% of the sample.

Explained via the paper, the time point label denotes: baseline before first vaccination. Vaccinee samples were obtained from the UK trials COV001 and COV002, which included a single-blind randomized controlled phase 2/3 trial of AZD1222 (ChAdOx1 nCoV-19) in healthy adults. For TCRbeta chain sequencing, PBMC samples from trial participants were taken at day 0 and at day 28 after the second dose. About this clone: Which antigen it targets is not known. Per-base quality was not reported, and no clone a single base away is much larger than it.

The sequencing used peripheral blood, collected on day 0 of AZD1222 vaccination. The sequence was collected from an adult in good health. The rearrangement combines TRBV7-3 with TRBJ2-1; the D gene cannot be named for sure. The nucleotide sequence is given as TGTGCCAGCAGCTACCAAGGACGGTACAATGAGCAGTTCTTC. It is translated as CASSYQGRYNEQFF.